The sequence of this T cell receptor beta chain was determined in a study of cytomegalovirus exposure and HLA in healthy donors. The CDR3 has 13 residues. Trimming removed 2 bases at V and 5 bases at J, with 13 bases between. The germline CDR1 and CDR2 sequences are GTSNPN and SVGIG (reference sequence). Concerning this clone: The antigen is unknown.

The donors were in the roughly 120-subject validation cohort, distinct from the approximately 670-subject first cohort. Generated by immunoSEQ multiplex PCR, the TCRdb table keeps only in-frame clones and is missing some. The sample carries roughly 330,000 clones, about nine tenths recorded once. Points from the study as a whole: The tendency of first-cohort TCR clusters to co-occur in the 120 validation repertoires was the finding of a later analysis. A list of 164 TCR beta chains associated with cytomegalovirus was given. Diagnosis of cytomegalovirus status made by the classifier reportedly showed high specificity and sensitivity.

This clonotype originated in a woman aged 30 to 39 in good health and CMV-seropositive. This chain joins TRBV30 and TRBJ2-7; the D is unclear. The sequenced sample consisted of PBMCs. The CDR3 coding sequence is TGTGCCTGGAGTCTACAGCCATCCCACGAGCAGTACTTC. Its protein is CAWSLQPSHEQYF.